This T cell receptor beta chain comes out of a study of blood T cells in healthy people across ages. This clonotype has just a few counts. With a J-beta primer mix and a sample-barcoded 5' primer, a second PCR ran roughly 6 to 11 cycles. A template-switch adaptor with 12 random nucleotides tagged each cDNA molecule. One entry per CDR3 protein results from TCRdb running MiXCR on the 5' RACE reads. The sample has 1.4 million or so distinct CDR3 sequences; 35% to 45% are singletons. Each donor was a healthy Caucasian individual from Russia, aged roughly 6 to 95. In each sample, at least 6.5 million PBMCs were isolated. Between the trimmed V and J ends, which lost 5 bases and 0 bases, there was a span of 13 bases. The CDR3 covers 15 residues. The germline V gene has CDR1 SGHVS and CDR2 FNYEAQ.

The chain carries TRBV7-6 and TRBJ1-1; possible D gene TRBD1, 6 bases. Sequences were obtained from blood. This clonotype was obtained from a woman between 18 and 29 years old in good health. Here the CDR3 reads CASSLTRGLNTEAFF. CDR3 DNA sequence: TGTGCCAGCAGCCTAACCAGGGGTCTGAACACTGAAGCTTTCTTT.